The clone carrying this T cell receptor (beta chain) is medium-sized in the sample. The antigen remains unidentified. The sample comes from a study of sequential checkpoint blockade in melanoma. As for the study in general: After nivolumab or ipilimumab alone, twenty-two patients had week-13 rebiopsies. Study-level results: Response in arm A was associated with pretreatment TIL clonality. Patients with week-13 increases in T-cell fraction and clonality benefited about 30 times more often.

Regarding treatment: randomized to nivolumab then ipilimumab (arm A) or the reverse (arm B). None of the patients previously received DNA-damaging chemotherapy. Libraries were prepared by immunoSEQ multiplex PCR; TCRdb keeps only in-frame clonotypes and omits some of them. The sample lists 2,000 to 2,500 clones, roughly 19% occurring once. V dropped 2 bases and J dropped 6 bases, with 17 bases sitting between them. There are 15 residues in the CDR3. Germline V CDR1 and CDR2: MNHGY, SAAAGT. The origin of this receptor is a human donor with melanoma. The chain has TRBV6-8 and TRBJ2-7, with D perhaps TRBD2 (5 bases). Sequenced here: tumor tissue (inferred from file names), sampled from a patient given nivolumab and ipilimumab in sequence. The CDR3 DNA reads TGTGCCAGCAGTTACCCGCCGGATACGGGAATCGAGCAGTACTTC. Translated, it gives CASSYPPDTGIEQYF.